The 16 T cell receptor beta chains reported below all come from one sample, sequenced in a study of T cells expressing NK-cell markers. TCRdb reprocessed the 5' RACE reads and keeps a single row for each CDR3 protein, giving no DNA. Its clone listing holds 450,000 to 600,000 distinct CDR3 sequences. Sequences were obtained from blood T cells: a sorted CD56 or NKG2C T cell subset, CD4+ or CD8+ T cells, or bulk PBMC T cells (not recorded which). The source of these receptors is a young man in good health.

The CDR3 sequence: CASSLAPIAGNNEQFF. The chain recombines TRBV7-2 with TRBJ2-1; checking the TCRdb D call of TRBD2 is not possible without DNA. Germline CDR1 reads SGHTA; CDR2 reads FQGNSA. The CDR3 spans 16 residues.

This sequence joins TRBV20-1 and TRBJ2-2; the TRBD2 assignment by TCRdb is unverifiable without DNA. The CDR3 is 13 residues long. Germline CDR1 DFQATT, CDR2 SNEGSKA (reference sequence). The CDR3 loop reads CSAGPSGTGELFF.

The V call is TRBV7-2, the J call TRBJ1-2; TCRdb's D gene call, TRBD1, goes unchecked for lack of DNA. CDR1 is SGHTA and CDR2 is FQGNSA in the germline V gene. This CDR3 is built from 12 residues. CDR3: CASSLGQGAYTF.

V and J are TRBV12-5 and TRBJ1-4. The CDR3 covers 18 residues. Germline V gene data show CDR1 as LGHNT and CDR2 as FRNRAP. The CDR3 loop reads CASGLVLTEYATNEKLFF.

The chain combines TRBV9 with TRBJ2-2. CDR3 length: 13 residues. CDR1 and CDR2 (germline): SGDLS, YYNGEE. The CDR3 is CASMLASGIGLFF.

The rearrangement links TRBV30 to TRBJ2-7; the TCRdb D gene call, TRBD1, has no DNA to confirm it. The CDR3 is made up of 12 amino acids. Germline V gives CDR1 GTSNPN, CDR2 SVGIG (reference sequence). The CDR3 loop reads CATHTGSYEQYF.

The chain joins TRBV18 to TRBJ2-7; there is no DNA to check the TCRdb D call of TRBD2. CDR3 size: 12 residues. The V gene's germline CDR1 is KGHSH and CDR2 LQKENI. CDR3: CASSPQAGEQYF.

The J gene is TRBJ2-1, the V gene TRBV6-5; checking the TCRdb D call of TRBD2 is not possible without DNA. This CDR3 is 15 amino acids long. CDR1 MNHEY and CDR2 SVGAGI come from the germline V gene. This CDR3 is CASSYYAGGGNEQFF.

The genes are TRBV7-9 and TRBJ2-1; lacking DNA, the TRBD1 call made by TCRdb goes unchecked. Germline CDR1 reads SEHNR; CDR2 reads FQNEAQ (reference sequence). There are 15 residues in the CDR3. The CDR3 protein is CASSSSRVTYNEQFF.

The chain carries TRBV7-9 and TRBJ2-3; with no DNA, the TCRdb D assignment of TRBD2 cannot be verified. CDR3 length: 16 amino acids. Germline CDR1 reads SEHNR; CDR2 reads FQNEAQ (reference sequence). CDR3 residues: CASSRGIAESTDTQYF.

V usage is TRBV12-3 or TRBV12-4 and J usage is TRBJ1-6; TCRdb's D gene call, TRBD1, goes unchecked for lack of DNA. The CDR3 contains 15 residues. The CDR3 reads CASSPGTGHNSPLHF.

The rearrangement joins TRBV7-9 to TRBJ1-1. Germline V CDR1 and CDR2: SEHNR, FQNEAQ (reference sequence). CDR3 length: 15 residues. The CDR3 region is CASSLDALGNTEAFF.

The V call is TRBV5-5, the J call TRBJ2-1; checking the TCRdb D call of TRBD2 is not possible without DNA. Germline V CDR1 and CDR2: SGHKS, YYEKEE (reference sequence). The CDR3 sequence is 18 residues long. Here the CDR3 reads CASSDPRLAGLSYNEQFF.

The chain recombines TRBV12-3 or TRBV12-4 with TRBJ1-6; TCRdb calls TRBD1, which cannot be checked without DNA. The CDR3 has 15 residues. The CDR3 region is CASSPGQGHNSPLHF.

The V and J genes are TRBV5-5 and TRBJ2-3; TCRdb lists TRBD2, though no DNA is available to test this call. Germline-derived CDR1 and CDR2 are SGHKS and YYEKEE (reference sequence). The CDR3 length is 15 residues. CDR3 residues: CASSFWGLNSDTQYF. Variable domain in full (rest from reference TRBV5-5 and TRBJ2-3): DAGVTQSPTHLIKTRGQQVTLRCSPISGHKSVSWYQQVLGQGPQFIFQYYEKEERGRGNFPDRFSARQFPNYSSELNVNALLLGDSALYLCASSFWGLNSDTQYFGPGTRLTVL.

The chain links TRBV7-2 to TRBJ2-7; without DNA, the TCRdb call of TRBD2 cannot be checked. From germline, CDR1 is SGHTA and CDR2 FQGNSA. This CDR3 region has 13 residues. The CDR3 region is CASSERPAYEQYF.